This TCR beta chain was profiled in a study of cytomegalovirus exposure and HLA in healthy donors. General study findings and limits: Previously analyzed data showed that most TCR beta V segments were productive at a frequency of about 87% or about 30%.

13 Jbeta primers and 60 Vbeta primers were used for the PCR. Libraries were prepared by immunoSEQ multiplex PCR; TCRdb keeps only in-frame clonotypes and omits some of them. This listing includes about 130,000 clones. Details on this clone: Its antigen is still unknown.

Germline loops: CDR1 SGHDN, CDR2 FVKESK. Germline trimming cut 9 bases from V and 2 bases from J; bases unmatched to any gene: 10. This CDR3 region has 14 residues. The material sequenced was PBMCs. This chain joins TRBV14 and TRBJ2-7; 7 positions agree with TRBD2. The receptor was derived from a man aged 25 to 40 in good health and CMV-seronegative. The CDR3: CASSIAGLTYEQYF. CDR3 sequence (DNA): TGTGCCAGTTCGATAGCGGGTCTTACCTACGAGCAGTACTTC.